This passage covers 18 T cell receptor beta chains from one sample sequenced in a study of blood T cell repertoires in COVID-19. Generated by immunoSEQ multiplex PCR, the TCRdb table keeps only in-frame clones and is missing some. The data contain a few hundred thousand clones, 70% to 90% of them singletons. What was sequenced was peripheral blood. These receptors were collected from a human donor in a cohort sampled during active COVID-19.

The chain recombines TRBV5-4 with TRBJ2-7; D call uncertain. The CDR3 runs 12 residues. The V and J ends lost 4 bases and 4 bases respectively, with 9 bases between them. The germline V gene encodes CDR1 SGHNT and CDR2 YYREEE (reference sequence). CDR3 loop: CASSVDSYEQYF. The CDR3 DNA reads as TGTGCCAGCAGCGTCGACTCGTACGAGCAGTACTTC. Supplemented by reference TRBV5-4 and TRBJ2-7, the full variable domain reads ETGVTQSPTHLIKTRGQQVTLRCSSQSGHNTVSWYQQALGQGPQFIFQYYREEENGRGNFPPRFSGLQFPNYSSELNVNALELDDSALYLCASSVDSYEQYFGPGTRLTVT.

The chain combines TRBV6-5 with TRBJ2-5; D is perhaps TRBD1 (6 bases). Germline V gives CDR1 MNHEY, CDR2 SVGAGI. The length of the CDR3 is 12 residues. V shed 5 bases and J shed 3 bases, with 7 bases lying between them. The CDR3 DNA reads TGTGCCAGCAGTCGGACAGAAGAGACCCAGTACTTC. Protein: CASSRTEETQYF.

The V gene is TRBV5-8, the J gene TRBJ1-2; D gene ambiguous. Germline V gives CDR1 SGHTS, CDR2 YDEGEE. V shed 9 bases and J shed 2 bases, with 14 bases lying between them. This CDR3 comprises 13 residues. CDR3 DNA sequence: TGTGCCACCGCTCTACTAATGAACTATGGCTACACCTTC. Translation gives CATALLMNYGYTF. Full variable domain (missing parts from reference TRBV5-8 and TRBJ1-2): EAGVTQSPTHLIKTRGQQATLRCSPISGHTSVYWYQQALGLGLQFLLWYDEGEERNRGNFPPRFSGRQFPNYSSELNVNALELEDSALYLCATALLMNYGYTFGSGTRLTVV.

The gene calls are TRBV6-2 or TRBV6-3 and TRBJ1-4; 7 nucleotides align to TRBD1. Losses at the gene ends were 0 bases for V and 0 bases for J; bases not matched to a gene: 16. Germline CDR1 reads MNHEY; CDR2 reads SVGEGT. The CDR3 length is 21 residues. The CDR3 DNA reads as TGTGCCAGCAGTTACTCTTATGACAGGGTGAGCTTCCCTGCAACTAATGAAAAACTGTTTTTT. This codes for CASSYSYDRVSFPATNEKLFF.

The rearrangement uses TRBV19 and TRBJ2-1, with 7 bases matching TRBD1. The V and J ends lost 7 bases and 2 bases, in that order; junction bases with no gene match: 17. The CDR3 length is 18 residues. From germline, CDR1 is LNHDA and CDR2 SQIVND (reference sequence). The chain's CDR3 is CASTFTLTRDRAYNEQFF. As DNA, the CDR3 is TGTGCCAGTACCTTCACCCTCACCCGGGACAGAGCCTACAATGAGCAGTTCTTC.

Turning to this clone: Because the CDR3's place on the DNA is in doubt, the DNA is left out and the CDR3 is given as listed by TCRdb. The chain recombines TRBV12-3 or TRBV12-4 with TRBJ1-1; the table's D gene call, TRBD1, was not cross checked with the DNA. The CDR3 is 13 residues long, ends included. The CDR3 protein is CASSFGPGGVGFF.

This clone was counted once. This chain links TRBV12-5 with TRBJ1-1; 8 bases map to TRBD1. CDR1 and CDR2 (germline): LGHNT, FRNRAP. V was clipped by 5 bases and J by 6 bases; unmatched bases: 8. CDR3 length: 14 residues. CDR3 coding DNA: TGTGCTAGTGGTCTTGCAGGGGGCAGGGCTGAAGCTTTCTTT. Translated, it gives CASGLAGGRAEAFF. The whole variable domain, remainder taken from reference TRBV12-5 and TRBJ1-1, is DARVTQTPRHKVTEMGQEVTMRCQPILGHNTVFWYRQTMMQGLELLAYFRNRAPLDDSGMPKDRFSAEMPDATLATLKIQPSEPRDSAVYFCASGLAGGRAEAFFGQGTRLTVV.

V gene TRBV5-1 combines with J gene TRBJ2-1; D gene unclear. In germline, CDR1 is SGHRS, CDR2 YFSETQ. V was cut by 0 bases and J by 0 bases, with 13 bases left in between. The CDR3 contains 17 residues. CDR3 bases: TGCGCCAGCAGCTTGGTTCGCGGCGACCGCTCCTACAATGAGCAGTTCTTC. Protein product: CASSLVRGDRSYNEQFF. The full variable domain, completed using reference TRBV5-1 and TRBJ2-1, is KAGVTQTPRYLIKTRGQQVTLSCSPISGHRSVSWYQQTPGQGLQFLFEYFSETQRNKGNFPGRFSGRQFSNSRSEMNVSTLELGDSALYLCASSLVRGDRSYNEQFFGPGTRLTVL.

The chain has TRBV6-4 and TRBJ2-2; D is unresolved. Trimming took 4 bases from V and 2 from J, leaving 5 bases between them. CDR3 length: 13 residues. The V gene's germline CDR1 is MRHNA and CDR2 SNTAGT. This CDR3 is CASSVSNTGELFF. The DNA for the CDR3 is TGTGCCAGCAGTGTGAGTAACACCGGGGAGCTGTTTTTT.

The chain joins TRBV6-5 to TRBJ1-5, with a weak D call TRBD1 (5 bases). Looked up from germline, CDR1 is MNHEY and CDR2 is SVGAGI. V shed 6 bases and J shed 0 bases, with 12 bases lying between them. The CDR3 is made up of 15 amino acids. The CDR3 DNA sequence: TGTGCCAGCAGCCTAGACAGAAATAGCAATCAGCCCCAGCATTTT. It codes for CASSLDRNSNQPQHF.

This clone was seen just once. The chain combines TRBV7-3 with TRBJ1-2; the match to TRBD1 covers 8 bases. Losses at the gene ends were 8 bases for V and 8 bases for J; bases not matched to a gene: 13. In germline, CDR1 is SGHTA, CDR2 FQGTGA. This CDR3 spans 14 amino acids. The CDR3 coding sequence is TGTGCCAGCGGCCGCGGGACAGGAATAGGAGGCTACACCTTC. Amino acid sequence: CASGRGTGIGGYTF.

The chain has TRBV27 and TRBJ1-3; 9 bases are shared with TRBD1. Germline values: CDR1 MNHEY, CDR2 SMNVEV (reference sequence). The junction had 7 bases not matched to a gene; V was cut back by 3 bases and J by 4 bases. The CDR3 is made up of 16 amino acids. CDR3 sequence (DNA): TGTGCCAGCAGTTTGTATGGGACAGGGACCGGAAACACCATATATTTT. Translating gives CASSLYGTGTGNTIYF.

This chain links TRBV10-1 with TRBJ1-6; 9 bases align to TRBD1. CDR1 and CDR2 from the germline V gene are WNHNN and SYGVQD (reference sequence). This CDR3 comprises 15 residues. V shed 4 bases and J 5 bases; nucleotides not matched to a gene: 3. This chain's CDR3 is CASSVDRGDNSPLHF. For the CDR3, the DNA is TGCGCCAGCAGTGTGGACAGGGGCGATAATTCACCCCTCCACTTT.

The chain links TRBV14 to TRBJ2-7, with D possibly matching TRBD1 (6 bases). V was pared by 2 bases and J by 3 bases, with 14 bases between. The CDR3 length is 15 residues. In germline, CDR1 is SGHDN, CDR2 FVKESK. In DNA, the CDR3 is TGTGCCAGCAGCCAATTCCCGGACAGTATCTACGAGCAGTACTTC. Translated: CASSQFPDSIYEQYF.

The chain carries TRBV6-1 and TRBJ1-3; 7 positions agree with TRBD1. Germline values: CDR1 MNHNS, CDR2 SASEGT. V was pared by 4 bases and J by 0 bases, with 9 bases of the junction left unmatched. CDR3 length: 17 amino acids. The CDR3 coding sequence is TGTGCCAGCAGTGGAGGGACAGACCTCATCTCTGGAAACACCATATATTTT. It specifies CASSGGTDLISGNTIYF.

The rearrangement joins TRBV19 to TRBJ1-2; tentative D call: TRBD1 (5 bases). Germline loops: CDR1 LNHDA, CDR2 SQIVND (reference sequence). This CDR3 is 12 amino acids long. The ends were cut back, 6 bases at V and 6 bases at J, with 11 bases in the middle. Here the CDR3 DNA reads TGTGCCAGTAGCACAGGTCCCGATGGCTACACCTTC. Translation: CASSTGPDGYTF.

The chain is built from TRBV10-3 and TRBJ2-2; perhaps TRBD1 as D (5 bases). The CDR3 is 15 residues long. The ends were cut back, 2 bases at V and 4 bases at J, with 11 bases in the middle. The germline V gene has CDR1 ENHRY and CDR2 SYGVKD. The CDR3 DNA sequence: TGTGCCATCAGTGAGCCACTGCAGGGCACCGGGGAGCTGTTTTTT. Amino acids: CAISEPLQGTGELFF.

The chain couples TRBV11-1 to TRBJ2-1; 7 bases match TRBD2. V lost 5 bases to trimming and J lost 4 bases; unmatched junction nucleotides: 5. This CDR3 region has 14 residues. CDR1 is SGHAT and CDR2 is FQDESV in the germline V gene (reference sequence). CDR3 nucleotide sequence: TGTGCCAGCAGCCCAGGGACTATTTACAATGAGCAGTTCTTC. It codes for CASSPGTIYNEQFF.